The present T cell receptor (beta chain) was sequenced within a study of OX40 agonist ivuxolimab in advanced cancers. Overall study results and limits: More expanded clones were found, on average, in CD8+ than in CD4+ T cells.

Trimming left V 10 bases short and J 7 bases short, with 19 bases between. The CDR3 totals 14 residues. Germline V gene lookup returns CDR1 MDHEN and CDR2 SYDVKM. This clone was observed once. Its antigen is still unknown. The data were produced by immunoSEQ multiplex PCR, yet TCRdb's version contains in-frame clones alone and is incomplete. In the table there are about 62,000 clones, approximately 88% of which are singletons. The clonotype was recovered from an adult with an advanced solid tumor such as melanoma, head and neck, liver or kidney cancer. The rearrangement uses TRBV28 and TRBJ2-2; the D is unclear. The material was CD4+ or CD8+ T cells sorted from blood, obtained in a trial of the OX40 agonist ivuxolimab. This CDR3 is CATLGQWVGGELFF. CDR3 sequence (DNA): TGTGCCACCTTGGGTCAGTGGGTAGGCGGGGAGCTGTTTTTT.